These 4 T cell receptor beta chains were sequenced from one sample in a study of blood T cell repertoires in COVID-19. TCRdb's copy holds only in-frame clones and misses some; the assay was immunoSEQ multiplex PCR. The table has fewer than 350,000 clones, over 75% seen once. What was sequenced was peripheral blood. Receptors originate from a man between 18 and 35 years old with active or convalescent COVID-19.

This chain connects TRBV6-5 to TRBJ1-1; D is unresolved. V was clipped by 4 bases and J by 0 bases, with 12 bases between them. The germline gives CDR1 MNHEY, CDR2 SVGAGI. This CDR3 comprises 15 residues. The CDR3 DNA follows: TGTGCCAGCAGTTCCACCATAAGCATGAACACTGAAGCTTTCTTT. Encoded protein: CASSSTISMNTEAFF.

The chain combines TRBV2 with TRBJ1-2; no clear D. Trimming took 10 bases from V and 8 from J, leaving 14 bases between them. Germline V gene data show CDR1 as SNHLY and CDR2 as FYNNEI. The CDR3 spans 11 residues. This CDR3 is CATPAAGGYTF. The CDR3 DNA is TGTGCCACTCCAGCGGCTGGGGGCTACACCTTC.

The chain is built from TRBV7-9 and TRBJ2-2; D possibly corresponds to TRBD1 (6 bases). The CDR3 loop spans 16 amino acids. Trimming stripped 6 bases from V and 7 bases from J, with 21 bases between. CDR1 SEHNR and CDR2 FQNEAQ come from the germline V gene (reference sequence). CDR3: CASRLIGQIHHGELFF. CDR3 bases: TGTGCCAGCAGGCTAATAGGACAGATACACCACGGGGAGCTGTTTTTT.

The CDR3 DNA reads as TGTGCCAGCTCGCCGTCGAGGTATGGTGACACCGGGGAGCTGTTTTTT. Protein: CASSPSRYGDTGELFF. The chain combines TRBV18 with TRBJ2-2, with no clear D. Per the germline V gene, CDR1 is KGHSH and CDR2 is LQKENI. Trimming cost V 6 bases and J 3 bases, with 17 bases left between them. This CDR3 contains 16 residues. The variable domain in full, completed from reference TRBV18 and TRBJ2-2, reads NAGVMQNPRHLVRRRGQEARLRCSPMKGHSHVYWYRQLPEEGLKFMVYLQKENIIDESGMPKERFSAEFPKEGPSILRIQQVVRGDSAAYFCASSPSRYGDTGELFFGEGSRLTVL.